The clone carrying this T cell receptor (beta chain) was found once. These data come from a study of technical replicates of blood from a few donors. Measured with immunoSEQ multiplex PCR; TCRdb has only the in-frame clones, and not every one. The sample has under 90,000 clones; 98% are singletons. The CDR3 is made up of 14 amino acids. Germline lookup yields CDR1 SGHVS and CDR2 FNYEAQ. The ends lost 4 bases at V and 7 bases at J; junction bases unmatched: 9. The sequenced material came from T cells isolated from PBMCs. The receptor was isolated from a human donor in good health. The rearrangement joins TRBV7-6 to TRBJ1-2, with TRBD1 matching 7 bases. The DNA of the CDR3 is TGTGCCAGCAGCTCAGAGACAGGGAGTGGTGGCTACACCTTC. Translating gives CASSSETGSGGYTF.